The 31 T cell receptor beta chains presented below share a single source sample, sequenced in a study of T cells in Graves' hyperthyroidism and ophthalmopathy. Amplification targeted TCR beta CDR3 regions from RNA transcripts. The TCR CDR3 was amplified in a first-round RT-PCR using the HTBI primer set. Via MiXCR, TCRdb re-called the multiplex PCR reads, giving one row per CDR3 protein. The sample includes around 350,000 distinct CDR3 sequences, about 18% of them seen just once. The source material was blood. The receptor source for this set is a woman in her 30s with Graves' hyperthyroidism that later progressed to Graves' ophthalmopathy.

This clonotype was found many times. The rearrangement uses TRBV7-2 and TRBJ2-7; 7 bases match TRBD1. Trimming removed 1 base from V and 3 bases from J; junction bases left unmatched: 3. Germline V gene lookup returns CDR1 SGHTA and CDR2 FQGNSA. The CDR3 runs to 14 residues. The CDR3 nucleotides are TGTGCCAGCAGCTTAGAAGGGGACAGCTACGAGCAGTACTTC. Translation gives CASSLEGDSYEQYF.

The table lists this clonotype with a few counts. V usage is TRBV12-3 or TRBV12-4 and J usage is TRBJ1-3, with unresolved D. This CDR3 comprises 13 residues. The germline V and J ends were trimmed by 5 bases and 1 base, with 6 bases remaining between them. CDR3 bases: TGTGCCAGCAGTCGGGTATCTGGAAACACCATATATTTT. Its translation: CASSRVSGNTIYF.

The genes are TRBV28 and TRBJ2-5, with D perhaps TRBD2 (6 bases). Germline values: CDR1 MDHEN, CDR2 SYDVKM. V was cut by 5 bases and J by 12 bases, with 13 bases left in between. This CDR3 is 11 amino acids long. The CDR3 here is CASSTYRREYF. CDR3 DNA: TGTGCCAGCAGTACATACAGGAGGGAGTACTTC.

This clonotype showed up just a few times. The genes are TRBV5-1 and TRBJ1-1, with D tentatively TRBD1 (5 bases). V shed 3 bases and J shed 2 bases, with 11 bases lying between them. This CDR3 is 14 amino acids long. The germline CDR1 and CDR2 sequences are SGHRS and YFSETQ. In DNA form, the CDR3 reads TGCGCCAGCAGCTGGAGGGGAGGAAACACTGAAGCTTTCTTT. This gives the protein CASSWRGGNTEAFF.

This chain connects TRBV4-1 to TRBJ2-5; the match to TRBD2 covers 10 bases. Trimming at V came to 6 bases and at J to 5 bases, leaving 9 bases not matched to a gene. The CDR3 is made up of 15 amino acids. Germline assignment: CDR1 MGHRA and CDR2 YSYEKL. The CDR3 spells CASSLLAGVGETQYF. The CDR3 nucleotides read TGCGCCAGCAGTCTTCTAGCGGGAGTAGGGGAGACCCAGTACTTC.

This clonotype was detected ten times or more. This sequence joins TRBV4-1 and TRBJ2-7, with D maybe TRBD1 (6 bases). Between the trimmed V and J ends, which lost 1 base and 2 bases, there was a span of 9 bases. This CDR3 comprises 14 residues. CDR1 and CDR2 from the germline V gene are MGHRA and YSYEKL. CDR3 residues: CASSQGQETYEQYF. In DNA, the CDR3 is TGCGCCAGCAGCCAAGGACAGGAGACCTACGAGCAGTACTTC.

In this sample, this clonotype turned up many times. The chain recombines TRBV28 with TRBJ2-7; unclear D gene. V was trimmed by 6 bases and J by 3 bases, leaving 21 bases between them. CDR1 MDHEN and CDR2 SYDVKM come from the germline V gene. This CDR3 contains 16 residues. CDR3 loop: CASSLPNNGPYYEQYF. CDR3 sequence (DNA): TGTGCCAGCAGCCTTCCCAACAATGGCCCGTACTACGAGCAGTACTTC.

This clonotype showed up many times. This chain uses TRBV19 with TRBJ2-3, with 8 bases that match TRBD2. The trim removed 3 bases at V and 0 bases at J, leaving 11 bases unmatched. The germline CDR1 and CDR2 sequences are LNHDA and SQIVND (reference sequence). The CDR3 has 18 amino acids. CDR3 nucleotides: TGTGCCAGTAGTATGTCTCTAGCGGGCCTTTCTAGCACAGATACGCAGTATTTT. It translates to CASSMSLAGLSSTDTQYF.

This clonotype was seen many times. The chain has TRBV20-1 and TRBJ2-7; 10 bases are a match to TRBD2. Germline CDR1 and CDR2: DFQATT and SNEGSKA (reference sequence). The CDR3 has 14 residues. V was clipped by 3 bases and J by 4 bases; unmatched bases: 6. This CDR3 reads CSASNLAGDYEQYF. The CDR3 DNA reads TGCAGTGCTAGTAACCTAGCGGGAGATTACGAGCAGTACTTC.

The chain uses TRBV19 and TRBJ1-5; D gene unclear. The CDR3 consists of 15 residues. The germline CDR1 and CDR2 sequences are LNHDA and SQIVND (reference sequence). Deletions cut 5 bases from V and 0 bases from J, with 11 bases between. The CDR3, as DNA: TGTGCCAGTAGTCAAGGGATTTATAGCAATCAGCCCCAGCATTTT. Translation: CASSQGIYSNQPQHF.

This clonotype was recorded many times. This sequence joins TRBV28 and TRBJ2-1; TRBD2 might be the D (5 bases). V lost 6 bases, J lost 5 bases, and 20 bases lay in between. The CDR3 is 16 amino acids. Germline V gives CDR1 MDHEN, CDR2 SYDVKM. CDR3 coding DNA: TGTGCCAGCAGCCAAGGCTGGCTAGCAGACGACAATGAGCAGTTCTTC. Amino acids: CASSQGWLADDNEQFF.

The sample holds a few counts of this clonotype. This chain joins TRBV28 and TRBJ1-5; 7 nucleotides line up with TRBD1. Trimming at V came to 0 bases and at J to 2 bases, leaving 10 bases not matched to a gene. There are 18 residues in the CDR3. Germline lookup yields CDR1 MDHEN and CDR2 SYDVKM. This CDR3 is CASSLWIFEGAGNQPQHF. The DNA of the CDR3 is TGTGCCAGCAGTTTATGGATATTCGAGGGGGCCGGCAATCAGCCCCAGCATTTT.

DNA for the CDR3: TGTGCCACCAGCAGAGACAACACAGATACGCAGTATTTT. Translating gives CATSRDNTDTQYF. This chain connects TRBV15 to TRBJ2-3; D unresolved. Germline loops: CDR1 LNHNV, CDR2 YYDKDF (reference sequence). The CDR3 is 13 amino acids. V dropped 0 bases and J dropped 2 bases, with 3 bases sitting between them.

This clonotype has a count of ten or more. The chain employs TRBV6-5 and TRBJ1-2; tentative D call: TRBD1 (6 bases). CDR3 length: 18 amino acids. The germline V gene encodes CDR1 MNHEY and CDR2 SVGAGI. The V gene lost 2 bases and the J gene lost 0 bases, with 19 bases spanning the gap. The CDR3 bases are TGTGCCAGCAGTTACGATGGCACAGGGACGGCGACTAACTATGGCTACACCTTC. Translated: CASSYDGTGTATNYGYTF.

The table lists this clonotype with many counts. This chain uses TRBV12-3 or TRBV12-4 with TRBJ2-7, with a tentative D call TRBD1 (5 bases). CDR3 length equals 14 residues. Trimming cost V 3 bases and J 0 bases, with 9 bases left between them. The CDR3 here is CASSFSQGSYEQYF. The CDR3, as DNA: TGTGCCAGCAGTTTCTCGCAGGGCTCCTACGAGCAGTACTTC.

V and J are TRBV27 and TRBJ2-6; 7 bases are shared with TRBD2. The V gene end was trimmed by 5 bases and the J gene end by 3 bases; junction bases not matched to a gene: 1. The germline CDR1 and CDR2 sequences are MNHEY and SMNVEV (reference sequence). The CDR3 is 14 amino acids. Written as DNA, the CDR3 is TGTGCCAGCAGTCCGGGGGGTGGGGCCAACGTCCTGACTTTC. This sequence encodes CASSPGGGANVLTF.

V usage is TRBV28 and J usage is TRBJ2-3; no firm D call. Germline V gene sequence: CDR1 MDHEN, CDR2 SYDVKM. The V end lost 7 bases, the J end lost 4 bases, and 9 bases lay between the germline ends. This CDR3 spans 12 amino acids. The CDR3 loop reads CASKSPPDTQYF. Written as DNA, the CDR3 is TGTGCCAGCAAGTCCCCCCCAGATACGCAGTATTTT.

This clonotype appeared many times. The J gene is TRBJ2-1, the V gene TRBV29-1; 9 bases align to TRBD1. Trimming took 2 bases from V and 8 from J; bases not matched to a gene: 4. The germline CDR1 and CDR2 sequences are SQVTM and ANQGSEA. The CDR3 length is 13 residues. The CDR3 region has the DNA TGCAGCGTTGAACGACAGGGGGAAGATGAGCAGTTCTTC. This encodes CSVERQGEDEQFF.

This chain connects TRBV6-5 to TRBJ2-1; 10 nucleotides line up with TRBD2. The CDR3 covers 16 residues. CDR1 is MNHEY, CDR2 SVGAGI, per germline. V trimming: 6 bases; J trimming: 10 bases; junction bases outside the gene matches: 15. The CDR3 sequence is CASRLAGGAQMLEQFF. The CDR3 nucleotides read TGTGCCAGCAGGTTAGCGGGGGGAGCCCAAATGCTGGAGCAGTTCTTC.

The gene calls are TRBV2 and TRBJ2-5, with TRBD2 matching over 15 bases. The CDR3 runs to 16 residues. Germline V gene lookup returns CDR1 SNHLY and CDR2 FYNNEI. J lost 6 bases, V lost 0 bases, and 2 bases had no gene match. The CDR3 loop is CASSEAGLAGGQTQYF. In nucleotides, the CDR3 is TGTGCCAGCAGTGAAGCGGGACTAGCGGGAGGTCAGACCCAGTACTTC.

This clonotype was seen more than once but under ten times. The genes are TRBV10-3 and TRBJ1-5; a possible D gene is TRBD1 (5 bases). V was clipped by 2 bases and J by 4 bases, with 6 bases between them. Germline V gene lookup returns CDR1 ENHRY and CDR2 SYGVKD. This CDR3 spans 13 amino acids. This CDR3 reads CAISETGNQPQHF. The CDR3 region has the DNA TGTGCCATCAGTGAGACAGGAAATCAGCCCCAGCATTTT.

This clonotype has a count of ten or more. The V call is TRBV18, the J call TRBJ1-6, with D maybe TRBD1 (5 bases). The germline V gene encodes CDR1 KGHSH and CDR2 LQKENI. Between the trimmed V and J ends, which lost 3 bases and 4 bases, there was a span of 13 bases. The CDR3 runs to 16 residues. The CDR3 DNA is TGTGCCAGCTCACCGGGGGGACTTTTGTATAATTCACCCCTCCACTTT. Amino acid sequence: CASSPGGLLYNSPLHF.

The rearrangement links TRBV14 to TRBJ2-1; TRBD2 matches 10 bases. This CDR3 is 16 amino acids long. Germline-derived CDR1 and CDR2 are SGHDN and FVKESK. V lost 0 bases and J lost 8; bases outside the gene matches: 7. The CDR3: CASSQDPSGRGDEQFF. For the CDR3, the DNA is TGTGCCAGCAGCCAAGATCCCAGCGGGAGGGGGGATGAGCAGTTCTTC. Full variable domain (remainder filled in from reference TRBV14 and TRBJ2-1): EAGVTQFPSHSVIEKGQTVTLRCDPISGHDNLYWYRRVMGKEIKFLLHFVKESKQDESGMPNNRFLAERTGGTYSTLKVQPAELEDSGVYFCASSQDPSGRGDEQFFGPGTRLTVL.

This clonotype showed up many times. This sequence joins TRBV12-3 or TRBV12-4 and TRBJ2-2; TRBD1 agrees at 8 bases. V gave up 6 bases and J gave up 4 bases; unmatched junction bases: 16. The CDR3 has 18 residues. This CDR3 reads CASRSAEVTGVGTGELFF. The CDR3 region has the DNA TGTGCCAGCAGGTCCGCAGAAGTGACAGGGGTTGGCACCGGGGAGCTGTTTTTT.

The V call is TRBV5-1, the J call TRBJ2-2, with a weak D call TRBD1 (5 bases). The length of the CDR3 is 17 residues. The germline V and J ends were trimmed by 4 bases and 3 bases, with 19 bases remaining between them. Germline CDR1 reads SGHRS; CDR2 reads YFSETQ. The CDR3 DNA sequence: TGCGCCAGCAGCCCCTTCCTTCTCCAGGGCGACACCGGGGAGCTGTTTTTT. It specifies CASSPFLLQGDTGELFF. The entire variable domain, with the rest obtained from reference TRBV5-1 and TRBJ2-2, is as follows: KAGVTQTPRYLIKTRGQQVTLSCSPISGHRSVSWYQQTPGQGLQFLFEYFSETQRNKGNFPGRFSGRQFSNSRSEMNVSTLELGDSALYLCASSPFLLQGDTGELFFGEGSRLTVL.

This clonotype was recorded at least ten times. This chain links TRBV2 with TRBJ1-2; D possibly corresponds to TRBD1 (6 bases). The V end was cut by 1 base, the J end by 4 bases, with 13 bases between. The CDR3 sequence is 15 residues long. CDR1 is SNHLY, CDR2 FYNNEI, per germline. CDR3 nucleotides: TGTGCCAGCAGTGAAGGGGGGCGCAAGTCCTATGGCTACACCTTC. Translation gives CASSEGGRKSYGYTF. The full variable domain, with the rest looked up from reference TRBV2 and TRBJ1-2, is EPEVTQTPSHQVTQMGQEVILRCVPISNHLYFYWYRQILGQKVEFLVSFYNNEISEKSEIFDDQFSVERPDGSNFTLKIRSTKLEDSAMYFCASSEGGRKSYGYTFGSGTRLTVV.

This clonotype has only a few counts. The rearrangement joins TRBV24-1 to TRBJ2-5; TRBD1 is a possible D gene (7 bases). This CDR3 spans 15 amino acids. The germline V gene encodes CDR1 KGHDR and CDR2 SFDVKD. V dropped 7 bases and J dropped 5 bases, with 19 bases sitting between them. This CDR3 is CATRTAGQRVETQYF. CDR3 bases: TGTGCCACCAGGACCGCGGGACAGAGGGTCGAGACCCAGTACTTC.

The table lists this clonotype with many counts. This rearrangement joins TRBV28 to TRBJ2-5; the D gene could be TRBD1 or TRBD2 (5 bases each). CDR3 size: 15 residues. Trimming left V 8 bases short and J 7 bases short, with 23 bases between. The V gene's germline CDR1 is MDHEN and CDR2 SYDVKM. The CDR3, as DNA: TGTGCCAGCCTCCCGGGGACGGAGGTTGGTGGGACCCAGTACTTC. It yields the protein CASLPGTEVGGTQYF.

Details on this clonotype: Possible read error: a much larger clone is one base away. The chain uses TRBV28 and TRBJ1-1; the match to TRBD1 covers 7 bases. CDR3 length: 13 amino acids. The germline gives CDR1 MDHEN, CDR2 SYDVKM. J was trimmed by 10 bases and V by 5 bases; bases with no gene match: 10. The CDR3 here is CASSLGTALGAFF. CDR3 DNA sequence: TGTGCCAGCAGTCTCGGGACAGCCTTAGGAGCTTTCTTT. Combining the CDR3 with reference TRBV28 and TRBJ1-1 gives the whole variable domain DVKVTQSSRYLVKRTGEKVFLECVQDMDHENMFWYRQDPGLGLRLIYFSYDVKMKEKGDIPEGYSVSREKKERFSLILESASTNQTSMYLCASSLGTALGAFFGQGTRLTVV.

In its sample, this clonotype was seen many times. The chain carries TRBV12-3 or TRBV12-4 and TRBJ2-2; a weak D match, TRBD2 (5 bases). V was trimmed by 3 bases and J by 1 base, leaving 9 bases between them. The CDR3 has 15 amino acids. CDR3 region: CASSFAGGNTGELFF. Written as DNA, the CDR3 is TGTGCCAGCAGTTTCGCGGGTGGGAACACCGGGGAGCTGTTTTTT.

The chain employs TRBV7-2 and TRBJ2-5; D is possibly TRBD2 (5 bases). The CDR3 consists of 15 residues. Trimming shortened V by 5 bases and J by 0 bases, and 13 bases separated the two germline ends. Germline CDR1 and CDR2: SGHTA and FQGNSA. In DNA form, the CDR3 reads TGTGCCAGCAGCCACGGACTGATGTACCAAGAGACCCAGTACTTC. As protein: CASSHGLMYQETQYF.